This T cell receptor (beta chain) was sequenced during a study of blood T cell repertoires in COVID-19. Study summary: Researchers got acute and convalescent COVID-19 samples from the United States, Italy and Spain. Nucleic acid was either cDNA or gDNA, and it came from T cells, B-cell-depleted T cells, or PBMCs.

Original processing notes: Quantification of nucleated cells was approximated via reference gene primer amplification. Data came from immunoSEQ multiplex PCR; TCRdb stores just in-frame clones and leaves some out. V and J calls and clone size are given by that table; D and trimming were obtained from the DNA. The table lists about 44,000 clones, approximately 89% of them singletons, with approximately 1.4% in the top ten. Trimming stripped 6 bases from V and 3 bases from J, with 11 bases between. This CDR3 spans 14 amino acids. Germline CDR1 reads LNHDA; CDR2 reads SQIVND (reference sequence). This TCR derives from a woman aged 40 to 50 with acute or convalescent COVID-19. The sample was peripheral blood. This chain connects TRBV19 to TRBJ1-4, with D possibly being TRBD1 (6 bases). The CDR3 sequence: CASRPQGSNEKLFF. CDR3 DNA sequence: TGTGCCAGTAGGCCCCAGGGGTCTAATGAAAAACTGTTTTTT. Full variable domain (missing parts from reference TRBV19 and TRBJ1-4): DGGITQSPKYLFRKEGQNVTLSCEQNLNHDAMYWYRQDPGQGLRLIYYSQIVNDFQKGDIAEGYSVSREKKESFPLTVTSAQKNPTAFYLCASRPQGSNEKLFFGSGTQLSVL.